What follows is one TCR beta chain and its context. Its antigen is not identified. The data stem from a study of T cell repertoires in cytomegalovirus infection. Looking at the study overall: Signatures in public TCR beta sequences pointed to both CMV infection and matching HLA type.

Study outcomes and limitations: The response measured ex vivo was dominated by TCR beta clonotypes (HLA-C-restricted and CMV-specific). The cumulative frequency of public TCR beta families identified carriers of CMV plus the relevant HLA.

TCRdb reprocessed the reads via MiXCR and lists one record per CDR3 protein. The table lists hundreds of thousands of distinct CDR3 sequences, more than 20% of them singletons, with 6.5% to 10% in the top ten. The sample comprised CD8+ T cells from PBMCs. The receptor was derived from a human donor in good health (CMV status not recorded). Some clones in this sample may be carry-over from other donors' samples.

The CDR3 protein is CASTPFGQGDEQFF. The CDR3 DNA sequence: TGTGCCAGCACCCCATTTGGGCAGGGCGATGAGCAGTTCTTC. The chain recombines TRBV11-2 with TRBJ2-1, with a possible D match to TRBD1 (5 bases). CDR3 length equals 14 residues. Trimming stripped 7 bases from V and 8 bases from J, with 18 bases between. The germline gives CDR1 SGHAT, CDR2 FQNNGV.